A selection of T cell receptor beta chains follows, all from one sample in a study of blood T cell repertoires in COVID-19. Clones were read by immunoSEQ multiplex PCR, and TCRdb kept only the in-frame ones, dropping some. The table records some 150,000 clones, approximately 81% of them present only once. Sequences were obtained from peripheral blood. The receptors were sampled from a human donor with acute or convalescent COVID-19. The donor label of this sample is uncertain. Both conserved end residues are part of each CDR3. The D gene is left open where the match is weak. The size entry is marked missing in some rows and otherwise reads once, few, many or a size class.

D	size	V	J	CDR3	DNA
NA	NA	TRBV7-9	TRBJ2-1	CASSLVSVNEQFF	TGTGCCAGCAGCTTAGTTTCTGTAAATGAGCAGTTCTTC
NA	NA	TRBV24-1	TRBJ1-5	CATSESVPGGTQPQHF	TGTGCCACCAGTGAGTCCGTTCCGGGGGGCACTCAGCCCCAGCATTTT
TRBD2	once	TRBV7-7	TRBJ2-5	CASSQGGPGTQYF	TGTGCTAGCAGCCAGGGAGGGCCCGGGACCCAGTACTTC
NA	NA	TRBV18	TRBJ1-4	CASSPPAGLEEKLFF	TGTGCCAGCTCACCACCAGCAGGGTTGGAGGAAAAACTGTTTTTT
NA	NA	TRBV7-3	TRBJ1-3	CASSSQPGNTIYF	TGTGCCAGCAGCTCACAGCCTGGAAACACCATATATTTT
NA	NA	TRBV11-2	TRBJ2-1	CASSETVLVVDEQFF	TGTGCCAGCAGCGAAACGGTACTAGTTGTCGATGAGCAGTTCTTC
TRBD1	few	TRBV18	TRBJ1-2	CASSPIQGASNYGYTF	TGTGCCAGCTCACCAATACAGGGGGCTTCTAACTATGGCTACACCTTC
NA	NA	TRBV2	TRBJ1-6	CASTSGMGSYNSPLHF	TGTGCCAGCACCTCAGGGATGGGTTCCTATAATTCACCCCTCCACTTT
TRBD2	NA	TRBV6-5	TRBJ2-3	CASSYSILLAGAQYF	TGTGCCAGCAGTTACTCGATTCTCCTAGCGGGGGCGCAGTATTTT
NA	NA	TRBV6-1	TRBJ2-4	CASSEIRTAIQYF	TGTGCCAGCAGTGAAATCCGGACAGCCATTCAGTACTTC
TRBD2	once	TRBV25-1	TRBJ2-3	CASRTSGGPRLTQYF	TGTGCCAGCAGGACTAGCGGGGGCCCCCGGTTGACGCAGTATTTT
TRBD2	NA	TRBV28	TRBJ2-5	CASRPTSGEETQYF	TGTGCCAGCAGACCGACTAGCGGAGAAGAGACCCAGTACTTC
TRBD1	NA	TRBV30	TRBJ1-2	CAWSKTGGGGGYTF	TGTGCCTGGAGCAAGACAGGGGGGGGCGGTGGCTACACCTTC
NA	NA	TRBV20-1	TRBJ2-1	CSATYFGEQFF	TGCAGTGCTACCTATTTTGGTGAGCAGTTCTTC
NA	NA	TRBV29-1	TRBJ2-7	CSVFSDSRLYEQYF	TGCAGCGTTTTTTCGGACAGCCGTCTCTACGAGCAGTACTTC
NA	NA	TRBV6-6	TRBJ1-1	CASSYQANTEAFF	TGTGCCAGCAGTTACCAGGCGAACACTGAAGCTTTCTTT
NA	NA	TRBV19	TRBJ2-3	CASSIVQGPDTQYF	TGTGCCAGTAGTATAGTTCAGGGGCCAGATACGCAGTATTTT
TRBD1	NA	TRBV4-1	TRBJ2-1	CASSRLTGGDKGNEQFF	TGCGCCAGCAGCCGCCTGACAGGGGGCGATAAGGGCAATGAGCAGTTCTTC
NA	NA	TRBV10-3	TRBJ1-5	CAISESDPGTYDSNQPQHF	TGTGCCATCAGTGAGTCGGACCCCGGGACATACGATAGCAATCAGCCCCAGCATTTT
NA	NA	TRBV29-1	TRBJ2-6	CSVGTLGANVLTF	TGCAGCGTTGGAACTCTTGGGGCCAACGTCCTGACTTTC
TRBD1	once	TRBV29-1	TRBJ1-1	CSTWDREGTEAFF	TGCAGCACCTGGGACAGGGAGGGCACTGAAGCTTTCTTT
TRBD1	NA	TRBV6-5	TRBJ1-2	CASSFDRGDGYTF	TGTGCCAGCAGTTTCGACAGGGGAGATGGCTACACCTTC
TRBD2	NA	TRBV5-1	TRBJ2-5	CASSPNSGWETQYF	TGCGCCAGCAGCCCGAATAGCGGGTGGGAGACCCAGTACTTC
NA	NA	TRBV4-1	TRBJ2-7	CASSRGVAGVGYEQYF	TGCGCCAGCAGCCGAGGGGTGGCAGGGGTCGGGTACGAGCAGTACTTC
TRBD2	few	TRBV7-2	TRBJ2-1	CASSLASAGNANEQFF	TGTGCCAGCAGCTTAGCCTCAGCGGGGAACGCTAATGAGCAGTTCTTC
TRBD1	NA	TRBV2	TRBJ2-5	CASSQDRGRSETQYF	TGTGCCAGCAGTCAGGACAGGGGGCGGTCGGAGACCCAGTACTTC
NA	NA	TRBV6-6	TRBJ2-7	CASRYTEEQYF	TGTGCCAGCAGGTATACGGAGGAGCAGTACTTC
NA	NA	TRBV6-2/TRBV6-3	TRBJ1-2	CASSLGGGGYTF	TGTGCCAGCAGTTTGGGGGGAGGCGGCTACACCTTC
NA	NA	TRBV4-1	TRBJ1-2	CASSQASYGYTF	TGCGCCAGCAGCCAGGCCTCCTATGGCTACACCTTC
NA	NA	TRBV29-1	TRBJ1-3	CSVERQDISGNTIYF	TGCAGCGTTGAAAGACAGGACATCTCTGGAAACACCATATATTTT
TRBD1	NA	TRBV27	TRBJ2-7	CASSFSSTGPRGLSSYEQYF	TGTGCCAGCAGTTTCTCCTCGACAGGGCCAAGGGGCCTGAGCTCCTACGAGCAGTACTTC
NA	NA	TRBV6-5	TRBJ1-2	CASSHGEVFRGYTF	TGTGCCAGCAGCCATGGGGAGGTCTTCCGTGGCTACACCTTC
TRBD1	NA	TRBV23-1	TRBJ1-2	CARDNRDRAPFNYGYTF	TGCGCCAGAGACAACCGGGACAGGGCCCCCTTTAACTATGGCTACACCTTC
TRBD1	NA	TRBV27	TRBJ1-5	CASSPARTGSGNQPQHF	TGTGCCAGCAGCCCAGCCCGGACAGGGTCTGGCAATCAGCCCCAGCATTTT
NA	NA	TRBV28	TRBJ2-5	CASSFRFQETQYF	TGTGCCAGCAGTTTCCGGTTCCAAGAGACCCAGTACTTC
TRBD1	once	TRBV6-5	TRBJ1-1	CASRFGRGYTEAFF	TGTGCCAGCAGGTTCGGCAGGGGGTACACTGAAGCTTTCTTT
TRBD2	NA	TRBV2	TRBJ2-3	CASRVGTSGRNTDTQYF	TGTGCCAGCAGGGTTGGGACTAGCGGGAGGAACACAGATACGCAGTATTTT
TRBD1	NA	TRBV28	TRBJ1-2	CASNPTGTGGYTF	TGTGCCAGCAACCCAACAGGGACAGGGGGCTACACCTTC
TRBD2	NA	TRBV7-3	TRBJ2-2	CASSLNPSGRANTGELFF	TGTGCCAGCAGCTTAAATCCTAGCGGGAGGGCAAACACCGGGGAGCTGTTTTTT
TRBD2	NA	TRBV7-2	TRBJ2-1	CASSSRLAGGPNEQFF	TGTGCCAGCAGCTCCAGACTAGCGGGGGGGCCTAATGAGCAGTTCTTC
NA	NA	TRBV10-1	TRBJ2-3	CATLLDRRTDTQYF	TGCGCCACCCTCCTAGACAGGCGCACAGATACGCAGTATTTT
TRBD2	few	TRBV6-4	TRBJ2-3	CASSEGLAGGPDTQYF	TGTGCCAGCAGTGAGGGACTAGCGGGGGGGCCAGATACGCAGTATTTT